These T cell receptor beta chains were read from a single sample in a study of T cell clonotyping in hematopoietic cell transplantation. Some clones are missing from TCRdb's copy, which holds only in-frame ones; the method was immunoSEQ multiplex PCR. This table holds roughly 15,000 clones, approximately 81% found once. Sequenced material: PBMCs, taken 100 days after allogeneic stem cell transplant. The receptors shown here come from a male patient between 60 and 69 years old who had an allogeneic stem cell transplant from a related donor, so the T cells may come from the graft donor. Some clones in this sample may be carry-over from other donors' samples. Each CDR3 is given with its conserved first and last residue. A D gene is named only where the DNA matches it firmly. Where a row states a size, it is once, few, many or the class of an expanded clone; other rows omit it.

size	J	D	V	DNA	CDR3
-	TRBJ1-2	-	TRBV27	TGTGCCAGCAGTTTATCGTCCAGCCTCTATGGCTACACCTTC	CASSLSSSLYGYTF
-	TRBJ1-5	TRBD1	TRBV7-2	TGTGCCAGCAGCCGGGACAGGGGCCTCTTTAACCAGCATTTT	CASSRDRGLFNQHF
-	TRBJ1-4	-	TRBV4-3	TGCGCCAGCAGCCCTGACAGGAAAATCGAAAAACTGTTTTTT	CASSPDRKIEKLFF
-	TRBJ1-3	-	TRBV9	TGTGCCAGCAGCGTAGGAGCCGGGTCTGGAAACACCATATATTTT	CASSVGAGSGNTIYF
-	TRBJ1-5	TRBD1	TRBV13	TGTGCCAGCAGCGAGGGGACAGGGGACAATCAGCCCCAGCATTTT	CASSEGTGDNQPQHF
-	TRBJ2-5	-	TRBV19	TGTGCCACATCCCGTAGAGGGGAGGAGACCCAGTACTTC	CATSRRGEETQYF
-	TRBJ1-4	TRBD1	TRBV27	TGTGCCAGCAGAATGGGACAGGCGACAACTAATGAAAAACTGTTTTTT	CASRMGQATTNEKLFF
-	TRBJ1-6	-	TRBV4-2	TGTGCCAGCAGCCATCCTTCGGAGGGTTATAATTCACCCCTCCACTTT	CASSHPSEGYNSPLHF
-	TRBJ2-7	-	TRBV5-5	TGTGCCAGCAGCTTGGTTGGGTACGAGCAGTACTTC	CASSLVGYEQYF
once	TRBJ2-7	TRBD1	TRBV19	TGTGCCAGTAGTATTGTGACAGGGCCCTACGAGCAGTACTTC	CASSIVTGPYEQYF
few	TRBJ1-1	-	TRBV11-3	TGTGCCAGCAGCCCTAACACTGACACTGAAGCTTTCTTT	CASSPNTDTEAFF
-	TRBJ1-2	-	TRBV4-2	TGTGCCAGCAGCCAAGATGAGGTGGGCCGAGACTATGGCTACACCTTC	CASSQDEVGRDYGYTF
-	TRBJ1-4	-	TRBV4-1	TGCGCCAGCAGCCAAGATGGCAGGAGGGAAAAACTGTTTTTT	CASSQDGRREKLFF
-	TRBJ2-7	TRBD1	TRBV2	TGTGCCAGCAGTCAGGACAGGGGGATGGGATGGCAGTACTTC	CASSQDRGMGWQYF
once	TRBJ1-5	-	TRBV28	TGTGCCAGCAGCCATAGTCCCAATCAGCCCCAGCATTTT	CASSHSPNQPQHF
-	TRBJ2-7	-	TRBV6-5	TGTGCCACTCGACAGGTCTCGAGCTCCTACGAGCAGTACTTC	CATRQVSSSYEQYF
-	TRBJ2-3	-	TRBV19	TGTGCCAGTAGTAACACAGATACGCAGTATTTT	CASSNTDTQYF
-	TRBJ1-5	-	TRBV27	TGTGCCAGCAGTTTAAATTCGGGGATCAATCAGCCCCAGCATTTT	CASSLNSGINQPQHF
-	TRBJ2-1	-	TRBV14	TGTGCCAGCAGCCCAGGGGTGCGCAATGAGCAGTTCTTC	CASSPGVRNEQFF
-	TRBJ1-1	TRBD1	TRBV6-5	TGTGCCAGCGTCCCGGGACAGGAATGGAACACTGAAGCTTTCTTT	CASVPGQEWNTEAFF
-	TRBJ1-1	TRBD1	TRBV11-3	TGTGCCAGCAGCCGTTCCGGGACAGAGAACACTGAAGCTTTCTTT	CASSRSGTENTEAFF
-	TRBJ2-7	TRBD1	TRBV10-2	TGCGCCAGCAGTGAGTCTACAGGGGGCGCAGGGCAGTACTTC	CASSESTGGAGQYF
hyperexpanded	TRBJ2-2	-	TRBV7-9	TGTGCCAGCAGCTTAAACCCAAACACCGGGGAGCTGTTTTTT	CASSLNPNTGELFF
-	TRBJ1-2	-	TRBV30	TGTGCCTGGGGTCGGAGGGGTCTAGGTGGCCACACCTTC	CAWGRRGLGGHTF
-	TRBJ2-5	-	TRBV19	TGTGCCAGTAGTATTACCCCGGCAGGGAAGTGGGAGACCCAGTACTTC	CASSITPAGKWETQYF
-	TRBJ2-1	TRBD2	TRBV27	TGTGCCAGCAGTTCGACTAGCCGCTGGGGGCAGTTCTTC	CASSSTSRWGQFF
-	TRBJ1-5	-	TRBV21-1	TGTGCCAGCAGCAGCTTCAATCAGCCCCAGCATTTT	CASSSFNQPQHF
-	TRBJ2-5	TRBD1	TRBV7-8	TGTGCCAGCAGCTTAACAGGGGGCATCAGGGAGACCCAGTACTTC	CASSLTGGIRETQYF
few	TRBJ1-1	-	TRBV4-2	TGTGCCAGCAGCCAAGATTTGAGGGAGGTGGCTTTCTTT	CASSQDLREVAFF
few	TRBJ2-2	-	TRBV4-3	TGCGCCAGCAGGGTAAACATCAACACCGGGGAGCTGTTTTTT	CASRVNINTGELFF
-	TRBJ1-4	-	TRBV30	TGTGCCTGGAGTGCTGCGGGCGATGAAAAACTGTTTTTT	CAWSAAGDEKLFF
-	TRBJ1-2	-	TRBV9	TGTGCCAGCAGCGCACAGGGAGGGTATGGCTACACCTTC	CASSAQGGYGYTF
-	TRBJ1-3	-	TRBV7-2	TGTGCCAGCAGCTTAGCGGGGGGACTAGCTGGAAACACCATATATTTT	CASSLAGGLAGNTIYF
-	TRBJ2-7	-	TRBV25-1	TGTGCCAGCAGTGTTACACAGGGATGGCACCACGAGCAGTACTTC	CASSVTQGWHHEQYF
-	TRBJ2-5	-	TRBV2	TGTGCCAGCAGTGCCAGTCTTCTGGACAGCAATAAGTACTTC	CASSASLLDSNKYF
-	TRBJ1-1	-	TRBV5-4	TGTGCCAGCAGCCAATTAGCGGGACACAGAGCCAAGAACACTGAAGCTTTCTTT	CASSQLAGHRAKNTEAFF
-	TRBJ2-7	TRBD1	TRBV6-1	TGTGCCAGCAGTCAAGACAGGGGCTCCTACGAGCAGTACTTC	CASSQDRGSYEQYF
-	TRBJ2-2	-	TRBV5-4	TGTGCCAGCAGCTTGCCCGGACAGACGAACACCGGGGAGCTGTTTTTT	CASSLPGQTNTGELFF
-	TRBJ1-1	-	TRBV27	TGTGCCAGCAGTTTCTCAGACCTCCGGACTGAAGCTTTCTTT	CASSFSDLRTEAFF
-	TRBJ2-1	-	TRBV5-4	TGTGCCAGCAGGAGTTACAATGAGCAGTTCTTC	CASRSYNEQFF
-	TRBJ2-3	-	TRBV6-6	TGTGCCACCGCGGACACCACAGATACGCAGTATTTT	CATADTTDTQYF
few	TRBJ1-6	-	TRBV4-3	TGCGCCAGCAGCCAAAGAGGCAGGGTCCAACAGCCCCTCCACTTT	CASSQRGRVQQPLHF
once	TRBJ2-2	-	TRBV5-4	TGTGCCAGCAGATTGCAGGGGAAAGGGGAGCTGTTTTTT	CASRLQGKGELFF
-	TRBJ1-1	-	TRBV7-9	TGTGCCAGCAGCCCCCTTTCGAGCACTGAAGCTTTCTTT	CASSPLSSTEAFF
-	TRBJ1-2	-	TRBV6-1	TGTGCCAGCAGTGAATGGGTTACCGGGGACTATGGCTACACCTTC	CASSEWVTGDYGYTF
-	TRBJ2-3	TRBD2	TRBV25-1	TGTGCCAGCACTGTAGGCGGGGGGACCACAGATACGCAGTATTTT	CASTVGGGTTDTQYF
-	TRBJ2-5	-	TRBV2	TGTGCCAGCGCGGGTCTCCAAGAGACCCAGTACTTC	CASAGLQETQYF
-	TRBJ2-1	TRBD2	TRBV4-3	TGCGCCAGCAGCCCGATCGGGGCGGGGGACCACAATGAGCAGTTCTTC	CASSPIGAGDHNEQFF